The 8 T cell receptor beta chains listed next were all sequenced from one sample in a study of blood T cell repertoires in COVID-19. TCRdb's table, derived via immunoSEQ multiplex PCR, lists solely in-frame clones and lacks some. The profile shows over 150,000 clones, roughly 72% of them singletons. The specimen was peripheral blood. The source of these receptors is a woman aged 80 or over with acute or convalescent COVID-19.

The J gene is TRBJ1-6, the V gene TRBV27; the match to TRBD1 covers 10 bases. The CDR3 spans 19 residues. Germline CDR1 is MNHEY and CDR2 is SMNVEV (reference sequence). Losses at the gene ends were 5 bases for V and 0 bases for J; bases not matched to a gene: 10. CDR3: CASSLPGQGISSYNSPLHF. CDR3 nucleotides: TGTGCCAGCAGTCTTCCGGGACAGGGGATTAGCTCCTATAATTCACCCCTCCACTTT.

The chain uses TRBV7-2 and TRBJ1-5; tentative D call: TRBD1 (6 bases). CDR1 and CDR2 from the germline V gene are SGHTA and FQGNSA. The CDR3 consists of 15 residues. Trimming shortened V by 1 base and J by 7 bases, and 14 bases separated the two germline ends. CDR3 residues: CASSLGGGRGQPQHF. The DNA of the CDR3 is TGTGCCAGCAGCTTAGGCGGGGGCCGAGGACAGCCCCAGCATTTT.

The V and J genes are TRBV25-1 and TRBJ2-7; D ambiguous. With 8 bases removed from V and 6 bases from J, the gap between germline ends came to 5 bases. The CDR3 covers 9 residues. The germline V gene encodes CDR1 MGHDK and CDR2 SYGVNS. CDR3 sequence reads: CASRCEQYF. The CDR3 DNA reads as TGTGCCAGCCGGTGCGAGCAGTACTTC.

CDR3 protein: CAWEAGAGANEQYF. The DNA of the CDR3 is TGTGCCTGGGAGGCTGGGGCGGGAGCCAACGAGCAGTACTTC. The chain couples TRBV30 to TRBJ2-7, with TRBD2 matching over 7 bases. Trimming at V came to 5 bases and at J to 5 bases, leaving 12 bases not matched to a gene. Germline loops: CDR1 GTSNPN, CDR2 SVGIG (reference sequence). There are 14 residues in the CDR3.

The J gene is TRBJ2-4, the V gene TRBV5-1, with 10 bases fitting TRBD1. This CDR3 spans 13 amino acids. Looked up from germline, CDR1 is SGHRS and CDR2 is YFSETQ. The trim removed 4 bases at V and 6 bases at J, leaving 1 base unmatched. CDR3 loop: CASSRDRGNIQYF. CDR3 bases: TGCGCCAGCAGCCGGGACAGGGGAAACATTCAGTACTTC.

This clone was seen only a few times. The chain links TRBV21-1 to TRBJ1-1; the table's D call TRBD1 went unverified against the DNA. TRBV21-1 corresponds to a pseudogene. The CDR3 totals 15 residues. CDR3 nucleotides: TGTGCCAGCGGCATCAGGGGGCGGGCGGACACTGAAGCTTTCTTT. This gives the protein CASGIRGRADTEAFF.

Notes on this clone: Other DNA sequences in the sample encode the same CDR3. This sequence joins TRBV18 and TRBJ2-3; D is undetermined. CDR1 is KGHSH, CDR2 LQKENI, per germline. V lost 3 bases and J lost 1, with 5 bases in between. This CDR3 comprises 13 residues. The CDR3 sequence: CASSPPGTDTQYF. In nucleotides, the CDR3 is TGTGCCAGCTCACCCCCTGGCACAGATACGCAGTATTTT.

The chain has TRBV5-1 and TRBJ1-1; 8 bases agree with TRBD1. The trim removed 3 bases at V and 5 bases at J, leaving 6 bases unmatched. CDR1 and CDR2 (germline): SGHRS, YFSETQ. This CDR3 contains 14 residues. Here the CDR3 reads CASSSGQGGTEAFF. CDR3 coding DNA: TGCGCCAGCAGCTCAGGACAGGGTGGAACTGAAGCTTTCTTT.